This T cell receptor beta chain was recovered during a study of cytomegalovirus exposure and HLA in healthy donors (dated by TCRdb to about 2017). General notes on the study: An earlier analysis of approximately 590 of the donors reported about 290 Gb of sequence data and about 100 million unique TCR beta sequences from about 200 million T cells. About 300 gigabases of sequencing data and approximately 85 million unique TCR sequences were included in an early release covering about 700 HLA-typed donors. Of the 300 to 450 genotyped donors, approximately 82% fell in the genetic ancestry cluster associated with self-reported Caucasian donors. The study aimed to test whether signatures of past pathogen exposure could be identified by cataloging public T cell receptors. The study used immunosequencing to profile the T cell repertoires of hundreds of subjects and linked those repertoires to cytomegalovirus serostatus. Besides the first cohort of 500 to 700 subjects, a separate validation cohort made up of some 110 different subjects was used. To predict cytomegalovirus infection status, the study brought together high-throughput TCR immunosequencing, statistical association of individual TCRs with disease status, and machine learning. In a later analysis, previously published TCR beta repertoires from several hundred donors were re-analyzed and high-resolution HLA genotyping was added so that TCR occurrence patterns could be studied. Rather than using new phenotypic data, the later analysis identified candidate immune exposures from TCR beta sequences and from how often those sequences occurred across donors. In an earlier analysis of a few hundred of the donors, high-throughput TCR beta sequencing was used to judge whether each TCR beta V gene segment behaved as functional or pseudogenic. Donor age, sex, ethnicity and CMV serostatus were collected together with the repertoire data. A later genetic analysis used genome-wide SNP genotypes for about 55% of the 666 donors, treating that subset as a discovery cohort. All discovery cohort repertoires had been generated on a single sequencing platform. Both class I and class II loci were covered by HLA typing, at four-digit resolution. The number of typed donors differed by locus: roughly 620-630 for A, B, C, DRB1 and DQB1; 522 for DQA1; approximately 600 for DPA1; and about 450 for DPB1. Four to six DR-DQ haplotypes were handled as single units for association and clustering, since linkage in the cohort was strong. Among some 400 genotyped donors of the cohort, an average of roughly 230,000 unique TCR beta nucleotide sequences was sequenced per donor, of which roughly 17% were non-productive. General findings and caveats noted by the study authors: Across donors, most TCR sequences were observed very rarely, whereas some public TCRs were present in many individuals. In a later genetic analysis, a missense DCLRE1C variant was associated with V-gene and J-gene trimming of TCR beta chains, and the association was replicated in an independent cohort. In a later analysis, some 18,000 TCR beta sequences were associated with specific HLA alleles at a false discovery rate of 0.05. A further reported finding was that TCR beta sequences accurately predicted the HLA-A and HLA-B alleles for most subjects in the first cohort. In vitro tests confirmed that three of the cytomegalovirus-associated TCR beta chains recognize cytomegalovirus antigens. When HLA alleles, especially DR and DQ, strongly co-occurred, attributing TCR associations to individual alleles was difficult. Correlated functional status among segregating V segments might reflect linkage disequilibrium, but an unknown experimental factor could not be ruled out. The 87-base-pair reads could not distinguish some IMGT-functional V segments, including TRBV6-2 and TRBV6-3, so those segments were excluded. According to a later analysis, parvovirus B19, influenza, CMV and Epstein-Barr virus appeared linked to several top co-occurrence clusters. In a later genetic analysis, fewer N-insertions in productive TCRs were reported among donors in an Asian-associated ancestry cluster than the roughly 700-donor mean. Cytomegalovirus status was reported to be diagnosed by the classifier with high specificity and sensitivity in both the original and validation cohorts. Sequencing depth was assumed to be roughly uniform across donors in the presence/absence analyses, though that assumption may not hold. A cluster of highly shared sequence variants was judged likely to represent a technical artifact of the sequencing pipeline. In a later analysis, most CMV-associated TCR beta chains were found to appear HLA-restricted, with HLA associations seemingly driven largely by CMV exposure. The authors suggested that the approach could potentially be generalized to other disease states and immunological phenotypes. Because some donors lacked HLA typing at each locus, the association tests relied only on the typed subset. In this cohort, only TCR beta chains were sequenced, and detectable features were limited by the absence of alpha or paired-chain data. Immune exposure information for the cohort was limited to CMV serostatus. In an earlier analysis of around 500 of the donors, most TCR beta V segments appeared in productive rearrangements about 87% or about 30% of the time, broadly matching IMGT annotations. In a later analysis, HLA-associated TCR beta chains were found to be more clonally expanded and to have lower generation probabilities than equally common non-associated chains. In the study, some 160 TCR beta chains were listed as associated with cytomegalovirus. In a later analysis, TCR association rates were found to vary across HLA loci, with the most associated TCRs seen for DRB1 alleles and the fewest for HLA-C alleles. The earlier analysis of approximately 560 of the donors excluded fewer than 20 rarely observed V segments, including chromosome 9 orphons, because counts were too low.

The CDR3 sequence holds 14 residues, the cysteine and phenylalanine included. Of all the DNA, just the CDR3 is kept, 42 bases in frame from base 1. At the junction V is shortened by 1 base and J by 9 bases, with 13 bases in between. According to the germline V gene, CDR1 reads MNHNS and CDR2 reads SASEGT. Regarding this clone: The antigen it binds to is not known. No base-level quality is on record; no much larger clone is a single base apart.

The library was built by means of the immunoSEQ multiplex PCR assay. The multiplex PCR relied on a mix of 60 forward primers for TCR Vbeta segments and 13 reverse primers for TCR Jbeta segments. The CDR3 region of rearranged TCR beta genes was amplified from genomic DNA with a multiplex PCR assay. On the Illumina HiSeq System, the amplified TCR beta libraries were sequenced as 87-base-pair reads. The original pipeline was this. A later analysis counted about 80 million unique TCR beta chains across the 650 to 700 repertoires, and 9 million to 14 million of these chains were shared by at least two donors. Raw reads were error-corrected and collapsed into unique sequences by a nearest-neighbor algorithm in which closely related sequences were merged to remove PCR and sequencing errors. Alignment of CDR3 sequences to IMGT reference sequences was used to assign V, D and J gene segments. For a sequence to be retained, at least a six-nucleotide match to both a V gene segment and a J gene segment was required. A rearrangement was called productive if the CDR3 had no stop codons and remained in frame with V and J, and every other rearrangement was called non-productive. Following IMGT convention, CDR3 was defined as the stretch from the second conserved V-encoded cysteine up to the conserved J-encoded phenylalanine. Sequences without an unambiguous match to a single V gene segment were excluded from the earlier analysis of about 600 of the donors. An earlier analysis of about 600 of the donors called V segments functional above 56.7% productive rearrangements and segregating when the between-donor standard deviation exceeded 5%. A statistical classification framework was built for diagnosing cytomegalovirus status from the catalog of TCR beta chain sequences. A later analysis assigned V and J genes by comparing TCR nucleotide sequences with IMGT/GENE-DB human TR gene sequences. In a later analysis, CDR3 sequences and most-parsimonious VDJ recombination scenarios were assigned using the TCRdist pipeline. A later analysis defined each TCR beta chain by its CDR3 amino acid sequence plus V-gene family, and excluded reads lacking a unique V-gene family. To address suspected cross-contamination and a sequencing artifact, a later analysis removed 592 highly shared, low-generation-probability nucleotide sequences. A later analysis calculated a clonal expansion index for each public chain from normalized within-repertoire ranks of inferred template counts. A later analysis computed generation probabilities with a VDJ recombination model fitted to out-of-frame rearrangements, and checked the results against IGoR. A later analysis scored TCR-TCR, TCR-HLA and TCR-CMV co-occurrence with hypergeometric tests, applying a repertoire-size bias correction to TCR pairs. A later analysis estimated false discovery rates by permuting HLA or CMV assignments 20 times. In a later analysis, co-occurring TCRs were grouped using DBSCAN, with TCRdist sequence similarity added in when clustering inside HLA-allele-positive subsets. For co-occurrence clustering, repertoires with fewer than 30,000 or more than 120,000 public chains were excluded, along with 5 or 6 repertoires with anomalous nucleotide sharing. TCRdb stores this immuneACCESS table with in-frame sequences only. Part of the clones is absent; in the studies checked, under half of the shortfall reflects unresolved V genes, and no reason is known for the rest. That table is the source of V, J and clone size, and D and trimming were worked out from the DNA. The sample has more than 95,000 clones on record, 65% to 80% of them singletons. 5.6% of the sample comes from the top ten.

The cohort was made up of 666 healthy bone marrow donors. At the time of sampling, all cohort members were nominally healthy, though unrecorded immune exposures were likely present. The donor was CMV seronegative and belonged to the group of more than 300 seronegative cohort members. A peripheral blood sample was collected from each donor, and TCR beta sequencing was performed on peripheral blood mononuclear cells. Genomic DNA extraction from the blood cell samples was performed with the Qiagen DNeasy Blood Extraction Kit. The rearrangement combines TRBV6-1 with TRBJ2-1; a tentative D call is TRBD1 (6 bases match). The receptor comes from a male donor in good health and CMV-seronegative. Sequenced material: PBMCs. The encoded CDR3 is CASSEVRGTGEQFF. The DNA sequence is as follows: TGTGCCAGCAGTGAAGTGAGGGGGACCGGTGAGCAGTTCTTC.